Reported below is one T cell receptor beta chain. This specimen belongs to a study of prognosis after radiotherapy for stage I lung cancer. Study-level information: There were six or seven patients whose tumors were squamous cell carcinoma and about twelve whose tumors were adenocarcinoma.

The CDR3 sequence is 13 residues long. V gave up 0 bases and J gave up 5 bases, with 7 bases separating them. The germline gives CDR1 LNHNV, CDR2 YYDKDF (reference sequence). Genomic DNA served as the source from which two-round multiplex PCR generated TCR beta CDR3 amplicons. The first round of PCR was done with primers that matched each TRBV and TRBJ gene. MiXCR, run by TCRdb on the multiplex PCR reads, gives a single entry per CDR3 protein. The top ten hold roughly 9.4% of the sample, which has about 51,000 distinct CDR3 sequences, about a third seen once. This receptor was taken from a donor of 50 years or more with non-small cell lung cancer. The sequencing here drew on PBMCs, taken before or after stereotactic body radiation therapy (not recorded which). The chain carries TRBV15 and TRBJ1-2, with unresolved D. The CDR3 DNA reads as TGTGCCACCAGCAGAGATTACCTTTATGGCTACACCTTC. Its protein product is CATSRDYLYGYTF.